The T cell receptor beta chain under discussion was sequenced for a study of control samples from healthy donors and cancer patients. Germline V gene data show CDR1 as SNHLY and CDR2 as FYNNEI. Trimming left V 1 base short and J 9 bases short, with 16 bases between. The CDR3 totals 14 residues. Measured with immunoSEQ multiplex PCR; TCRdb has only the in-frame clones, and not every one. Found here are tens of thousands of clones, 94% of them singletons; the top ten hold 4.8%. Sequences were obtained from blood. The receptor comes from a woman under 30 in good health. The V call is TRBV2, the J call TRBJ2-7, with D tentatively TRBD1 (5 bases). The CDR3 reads CASSEVQQGQVQYF. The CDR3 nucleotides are TGTGCCAGCAGTGAAGTTCAGCAGGGCCAGGTGCAGTACTTC.